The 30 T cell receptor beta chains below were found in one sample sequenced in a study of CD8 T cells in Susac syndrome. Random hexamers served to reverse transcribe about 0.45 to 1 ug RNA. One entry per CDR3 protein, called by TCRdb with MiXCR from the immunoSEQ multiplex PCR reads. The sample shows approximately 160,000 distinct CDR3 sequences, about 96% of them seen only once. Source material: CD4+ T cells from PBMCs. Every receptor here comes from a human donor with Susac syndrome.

The CDR3, as DNA: TGTGCCAGCATCTCGGGGAAAACCCTACGACCCACGTCGGAAAAACCCTACGAGCAGTACGTC. Its protein is CASISGKTLRPTSEKPYEQYV. The chain has TRBV28 and TRBJ2-7; TRBD2 might be the D (5 bases). The germline gives CDR1 MDHEN, CDR2 SYDVKM. The CDR3 is 21 amino acids. V dropped 7 bases and J dropped 2 bases, with 36 bases sitting between them.

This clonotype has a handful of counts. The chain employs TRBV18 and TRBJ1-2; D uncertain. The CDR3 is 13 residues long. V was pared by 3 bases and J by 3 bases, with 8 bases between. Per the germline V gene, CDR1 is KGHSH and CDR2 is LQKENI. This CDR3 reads CASSPRTDYGYTF. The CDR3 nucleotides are TGTGCCAGCTCACCTAGGACGGACTATGGCTACACCTTC.

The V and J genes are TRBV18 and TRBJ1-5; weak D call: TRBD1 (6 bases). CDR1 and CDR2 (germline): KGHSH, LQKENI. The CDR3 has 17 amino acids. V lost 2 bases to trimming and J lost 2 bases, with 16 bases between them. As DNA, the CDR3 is TGTGCCAGCTCACCAGACTACAGGGTGGCGGGCAATCAGCCCCAGCATTTT. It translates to CASSPDYRVAGNQPQHF.

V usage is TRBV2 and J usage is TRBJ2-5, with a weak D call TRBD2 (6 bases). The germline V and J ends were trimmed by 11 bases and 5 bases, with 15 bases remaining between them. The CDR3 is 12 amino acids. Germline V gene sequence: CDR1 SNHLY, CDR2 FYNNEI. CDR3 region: CACQRAGETQYF. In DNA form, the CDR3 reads TGTGCCTGCCAGCGGGCAGGGGAGACCCAGTACTTC.

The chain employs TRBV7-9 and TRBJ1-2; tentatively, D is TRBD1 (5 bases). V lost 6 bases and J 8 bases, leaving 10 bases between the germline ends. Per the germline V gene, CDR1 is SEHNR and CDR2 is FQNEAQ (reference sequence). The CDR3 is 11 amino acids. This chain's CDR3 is CASSGEGGYTF. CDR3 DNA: TGTGCCAGCAGTGGTGAGGGGGGCTACACCTTC. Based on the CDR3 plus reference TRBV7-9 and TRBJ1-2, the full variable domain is DTGVSQNPRHKITKRGQNVTFRCDPISEHNRLYWYRQTLGQGPEFLTYFQNEAQLEKSRLLSDRFSAERPKGSFSTLEIQRTEQGDSAMYLCASSGEGGYTFGSGTRLTVV.

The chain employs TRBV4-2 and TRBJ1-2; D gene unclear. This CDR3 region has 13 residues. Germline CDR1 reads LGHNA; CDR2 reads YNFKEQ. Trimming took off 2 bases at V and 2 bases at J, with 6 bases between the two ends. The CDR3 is CASSQPGNYGYTF. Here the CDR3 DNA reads TGTGCCAGCAGCCAACCCGGAAACTATGGCTACACCTTC.

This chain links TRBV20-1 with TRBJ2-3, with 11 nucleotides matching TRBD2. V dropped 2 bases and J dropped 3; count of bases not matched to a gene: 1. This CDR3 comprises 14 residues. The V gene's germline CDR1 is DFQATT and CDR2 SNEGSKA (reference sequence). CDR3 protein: CSARLAGGTDTQYF. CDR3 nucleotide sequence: TGCAGTGCTAGACTAGCGGGGGGAACAGATACGCAGTATTTT.

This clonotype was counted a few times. This CDR3 is CASSLVGTEAFF. DNA for the CDR3: TGTGCCAGCAGCTTGGTTGGAACTGAAGCTTTCTTT. The chain carries TRBV5-4 and TRBJ1-1; D call uncertain. V was shortened by 0 bases and J by 5 bases, with 5 bases between the two germline ends. The germline gives CDR1 SGHNT, CDR2 YYREEE (reference sequence). The CDR3 covers 12 residues. The variable domain in full, completed from reference TRBV5-4 and TRBJ1-1, reads ETGVTQSPTHLIKTRGQQVTLRCSSQSGHNTVSWYQQALGQGPQFIFQYYREEENGRGNFPPRFSGLQFPNYSSELNVNALELDDSALYLCASSLVGTEAFFGQGTRLTVV.

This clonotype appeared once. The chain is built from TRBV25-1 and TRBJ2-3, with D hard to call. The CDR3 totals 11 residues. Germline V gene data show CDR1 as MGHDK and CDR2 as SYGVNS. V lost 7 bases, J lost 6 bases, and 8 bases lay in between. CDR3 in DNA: TGTGCCAGCACTATGGGGGATACGCAGTATTTT. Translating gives CASTMGDTQYF. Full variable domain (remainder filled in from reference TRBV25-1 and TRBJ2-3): EADIYQTPRYLVIGTGKKITLECSQTMGHDKMYWYQQDPGMELHLIHYSYGVNSTEKGDLSSESTVSRIRTEHFPLTLESARPSHTSQYLCASTMGDTQYFGPGTRLTVL.

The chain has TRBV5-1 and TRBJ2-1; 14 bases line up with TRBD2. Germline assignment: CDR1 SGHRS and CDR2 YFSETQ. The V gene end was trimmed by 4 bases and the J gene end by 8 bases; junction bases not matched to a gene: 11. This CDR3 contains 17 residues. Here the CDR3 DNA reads TGCGCCAGCAGCGCCTATCCGGGACTAGCGGGAGCGGATGAGCAGTTCTTC. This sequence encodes CASSAYPGLAGADEQFF.

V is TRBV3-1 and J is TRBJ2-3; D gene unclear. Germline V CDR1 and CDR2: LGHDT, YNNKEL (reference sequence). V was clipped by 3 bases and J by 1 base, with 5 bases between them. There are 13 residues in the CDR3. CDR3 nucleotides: TGTGCCAGCAGCCACCTGGGCACAGATACGCAGTATTTT. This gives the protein CASSHLGTDTQYF.

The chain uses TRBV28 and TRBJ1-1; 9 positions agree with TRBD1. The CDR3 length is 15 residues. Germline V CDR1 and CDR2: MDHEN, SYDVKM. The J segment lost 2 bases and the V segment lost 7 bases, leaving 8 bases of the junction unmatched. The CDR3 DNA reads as TGTGCCAGCACCCTACAGGGGGCGGCCAACACTGAAGCTTTCTTT. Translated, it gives CASTLQGAANTEAFF.

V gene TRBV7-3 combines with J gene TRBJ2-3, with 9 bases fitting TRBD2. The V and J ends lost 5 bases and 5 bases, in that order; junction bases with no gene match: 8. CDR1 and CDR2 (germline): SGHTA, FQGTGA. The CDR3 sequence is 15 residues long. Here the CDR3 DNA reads TGTGCCAGCAGCGGTGCGGGGGGGTCGGTAGATACGCAGTATTTT. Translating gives CASSGAGGSVDTQYF.

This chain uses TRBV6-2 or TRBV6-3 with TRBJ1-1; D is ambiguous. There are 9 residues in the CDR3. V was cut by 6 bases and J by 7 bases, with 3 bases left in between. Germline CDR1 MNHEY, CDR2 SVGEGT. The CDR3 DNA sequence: TGTGCCAGCAGCCTTGAAGCTTTCTTT. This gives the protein CASSLEAFF.

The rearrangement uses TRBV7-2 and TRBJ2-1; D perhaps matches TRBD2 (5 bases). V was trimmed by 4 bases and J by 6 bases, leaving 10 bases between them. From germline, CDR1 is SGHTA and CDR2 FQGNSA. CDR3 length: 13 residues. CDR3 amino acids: CASSSTRGNEQFF. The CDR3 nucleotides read TGTGCCAGCAGCTCCACCCGGGGCAATGAGCAGTTCTTC.

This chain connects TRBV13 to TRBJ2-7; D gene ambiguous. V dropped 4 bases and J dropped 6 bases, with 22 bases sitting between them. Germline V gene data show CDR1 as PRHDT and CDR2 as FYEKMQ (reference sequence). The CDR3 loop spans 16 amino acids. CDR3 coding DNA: TGTGCCAGCAGCTCTAACAGACTGAATAGCTTGGGCGAGCAGTACTTC. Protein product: CASSSNRLNSLGEQYF.

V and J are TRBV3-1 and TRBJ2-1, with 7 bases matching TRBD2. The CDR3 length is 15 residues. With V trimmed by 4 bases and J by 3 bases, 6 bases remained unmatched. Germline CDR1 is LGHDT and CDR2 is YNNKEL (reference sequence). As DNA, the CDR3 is TGTGCCAGCAGCCCTGTAAGCGGGATCTACAATGAGCAGTTCTTC. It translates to CASSPVSGIYNEQFF.

The CDR3, as DNA: TGTGCCAGCACCAAATTACAGGGACCCTACAATGAGCAGTTCTTC. Its translation: CASTKLQGPYNEQFF. V usage is TRBV21-1 and J usage is TRBJ2-1; TRBD1, the table's D call, lacks a check against the DNA. TRBV21-1 is noted as a pseudogene. The length of the CDR3 is 15 residues.

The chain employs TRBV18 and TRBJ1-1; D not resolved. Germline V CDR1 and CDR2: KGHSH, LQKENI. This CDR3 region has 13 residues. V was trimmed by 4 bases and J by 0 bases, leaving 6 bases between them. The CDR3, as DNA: TGTGCCAGCTCACGAAGGGTGAACACTGAAGCTTTCTTT. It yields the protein CASSRRVNTEAFF.

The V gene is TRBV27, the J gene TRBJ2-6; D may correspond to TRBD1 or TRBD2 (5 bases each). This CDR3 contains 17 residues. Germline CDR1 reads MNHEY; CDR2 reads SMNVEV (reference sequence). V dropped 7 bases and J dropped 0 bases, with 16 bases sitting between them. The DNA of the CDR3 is TGTGCCAGCACCCAATGGGGACGGAGCTCTGGGGCCAACGTCCTGACTTTC. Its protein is CASTQWGRSSGANVLTF.

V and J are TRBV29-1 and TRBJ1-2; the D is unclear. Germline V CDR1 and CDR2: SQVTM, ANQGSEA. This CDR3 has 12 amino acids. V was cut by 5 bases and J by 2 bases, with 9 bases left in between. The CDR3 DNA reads TGCAGCGTTAAAGGGCGGAACTATGGCTACACCTTC. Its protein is CSVKGRNYGYTF. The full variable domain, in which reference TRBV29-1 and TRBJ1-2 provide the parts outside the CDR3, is SAVISQKPSRDICQRGTSLTIQCQVDSQVTMMFWYRQQPGQSLTLIATANQGSEATYESGFVIDKFPISRPNLTFSTLTVSNMSPEDSSIYLCSVKGRNYGYTFGSGTRLTVV.

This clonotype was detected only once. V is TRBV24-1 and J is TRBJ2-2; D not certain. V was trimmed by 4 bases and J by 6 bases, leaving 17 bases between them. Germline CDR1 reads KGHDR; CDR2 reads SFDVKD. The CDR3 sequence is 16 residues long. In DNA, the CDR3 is TGTGCCACCAGTGACCCAATGACCCCCACGGCCGGGGAGCTGTTTTTT. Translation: CATSDPMTPTAGELFF.

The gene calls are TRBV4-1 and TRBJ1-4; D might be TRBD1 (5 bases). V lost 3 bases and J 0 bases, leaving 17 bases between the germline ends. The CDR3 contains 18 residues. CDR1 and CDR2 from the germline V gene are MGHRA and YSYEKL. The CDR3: CASSHVDGTIATNEKLFF. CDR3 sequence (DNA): TGCGCCAGCAGCCACGTGGACGGGACTATAGCAACTAATGAAAAACTGTTTTTT.

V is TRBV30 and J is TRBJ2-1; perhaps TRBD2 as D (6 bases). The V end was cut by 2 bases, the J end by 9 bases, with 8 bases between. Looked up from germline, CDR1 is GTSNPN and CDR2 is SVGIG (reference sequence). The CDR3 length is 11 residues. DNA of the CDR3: TGTGCCTGGAGTCTGGGAGGTGAGCAGTTCTTC. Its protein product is CAWSLGGEQFF.

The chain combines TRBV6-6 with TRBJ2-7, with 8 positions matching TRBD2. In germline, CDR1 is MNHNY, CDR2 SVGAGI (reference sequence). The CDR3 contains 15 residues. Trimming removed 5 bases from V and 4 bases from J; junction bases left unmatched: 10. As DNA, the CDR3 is TGTGCCAGCAGTGGGGGGACTAGAGCTCGGTACGAGCAGTACGTC. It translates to CASSGGTRARYEQYV.

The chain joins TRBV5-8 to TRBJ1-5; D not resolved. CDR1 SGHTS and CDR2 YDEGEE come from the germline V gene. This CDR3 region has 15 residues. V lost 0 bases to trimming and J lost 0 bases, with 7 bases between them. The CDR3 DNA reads TGTGCCAGCAGCTTGGAAGGGAATAGCAATCAGCCCCAGCATTTT. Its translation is CASSLEGNSNQPQHF.

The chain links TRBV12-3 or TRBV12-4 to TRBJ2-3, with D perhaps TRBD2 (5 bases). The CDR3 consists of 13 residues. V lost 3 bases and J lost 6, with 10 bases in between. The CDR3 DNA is TGTGCCAGCAGTTTTTTTGGCGGGGATACGCAGTATTTT. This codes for CASSFFGGDTQYF.

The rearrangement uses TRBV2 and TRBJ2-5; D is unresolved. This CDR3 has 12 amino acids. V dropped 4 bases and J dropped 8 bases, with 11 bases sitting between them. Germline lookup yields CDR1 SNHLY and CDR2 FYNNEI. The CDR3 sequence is CASSGPGGTQYF. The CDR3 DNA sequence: TGTGCCAGCAGTGGGCCAGGCGGTACCCAGTACTTC.

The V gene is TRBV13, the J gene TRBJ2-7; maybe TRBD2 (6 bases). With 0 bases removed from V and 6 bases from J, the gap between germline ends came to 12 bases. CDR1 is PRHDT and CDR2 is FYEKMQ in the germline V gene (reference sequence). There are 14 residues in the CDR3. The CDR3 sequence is CASSLGGVGGEQYV. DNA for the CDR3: TGTGCCAGCAGCTTAGGCGGGGTCGGGGGCGAGCAGTACGTC.

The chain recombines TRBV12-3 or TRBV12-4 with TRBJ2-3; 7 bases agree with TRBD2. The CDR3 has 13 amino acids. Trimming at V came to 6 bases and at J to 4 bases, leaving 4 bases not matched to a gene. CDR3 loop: CASRIAGSDTQYF. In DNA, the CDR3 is TGTGCCAGCAGAATAGCGGGTTCAGATACGCAGTATTTT.